This TCR beta chain emerged from a study of response to subunit inactivated influenza vaccine. Study-level results: Researchers suggested that each seasonal influenza vaccination recruits few new T cells.

The table lists this clonotype with many counts. Its antigen is as yet unknown. The V and J ends lost 5 bases and 0 bases, in that order; junction bases with no gene match: 4. The CDR3 is 16 amino acids. TCRdb fed the RT-PCR reads into MiXCR, producing one record per CDR3 protein. The sample has around 760,000 distinct CDR3 sequences; approximately 13% are singletons. V is TRBV12-3 or TRBV12-4 and J is TRBJ2-2; 9 bases match TRBD1. The receptor comes from a man aged 50 to 59 who received an inactivated influenza vaccine. Sequenced material: PBMCs from blood, taken around two weeks before vaccination. The CDR3: CASSEGDRANTGELFF. The CDR3 coding sequence is TGTGCCAGCAGTGAGGGGGACAGGGCGAACACCGGGGAGCTGTTTTTT.